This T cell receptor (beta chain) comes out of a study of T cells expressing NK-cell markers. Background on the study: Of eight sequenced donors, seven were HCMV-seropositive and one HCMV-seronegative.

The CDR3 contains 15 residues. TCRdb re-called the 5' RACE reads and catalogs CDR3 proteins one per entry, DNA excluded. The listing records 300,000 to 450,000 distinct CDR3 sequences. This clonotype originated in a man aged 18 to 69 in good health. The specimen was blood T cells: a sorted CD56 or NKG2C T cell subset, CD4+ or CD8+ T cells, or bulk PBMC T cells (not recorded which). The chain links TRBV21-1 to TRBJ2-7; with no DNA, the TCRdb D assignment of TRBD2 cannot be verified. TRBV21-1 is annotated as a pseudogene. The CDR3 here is CASSNTSGGVNEQYF.